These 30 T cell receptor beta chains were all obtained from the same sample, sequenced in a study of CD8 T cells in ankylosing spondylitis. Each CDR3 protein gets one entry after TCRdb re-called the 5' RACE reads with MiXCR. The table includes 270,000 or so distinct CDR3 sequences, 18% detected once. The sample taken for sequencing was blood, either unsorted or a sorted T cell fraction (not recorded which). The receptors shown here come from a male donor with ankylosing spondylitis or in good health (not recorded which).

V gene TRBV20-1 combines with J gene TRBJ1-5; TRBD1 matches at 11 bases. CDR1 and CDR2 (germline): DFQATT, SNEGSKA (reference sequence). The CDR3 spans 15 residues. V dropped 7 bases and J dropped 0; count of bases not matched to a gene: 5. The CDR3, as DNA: TGCAGTGACGGACAGGGGGCCTATAGCAATCAGCCCCAGCATTTT. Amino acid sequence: CSDGQGAYSNQPQHF.

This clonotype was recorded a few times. CDR3 sequence: CSARRPDSYEQYF. CDR3 nucleotides: TGCAGCGCGCGTCGGCCAGACTCCTACGAGCAGTACTTC. The J gene is TRBJ2-7, the V gene TRBV29-1; D gene uncertain. This CDR3 spans 13 amino acids. The germline gives CDR1 SQVTM, CDR2 ANQGSEA. Trimming removed 7 bases from V and 0 bases from J, with 13 bases in between.

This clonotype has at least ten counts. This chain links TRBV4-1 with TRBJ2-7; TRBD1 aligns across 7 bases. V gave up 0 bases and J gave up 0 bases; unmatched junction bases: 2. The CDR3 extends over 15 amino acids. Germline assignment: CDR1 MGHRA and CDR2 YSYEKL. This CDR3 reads CASSQDWTGSYEQYF. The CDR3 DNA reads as TGCGCCAGCAGCCAAGACTGGACAGGCTCCTACGAGCAGTACTTC.

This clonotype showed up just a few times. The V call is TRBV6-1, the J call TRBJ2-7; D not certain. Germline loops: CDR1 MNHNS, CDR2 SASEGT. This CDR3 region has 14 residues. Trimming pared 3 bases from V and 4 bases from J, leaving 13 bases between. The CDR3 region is CASSDWVIGYEQYF. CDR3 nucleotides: TGTGCCAGCAGTGATTGGGTTATAGGGTACGAGCAGTACTTC.

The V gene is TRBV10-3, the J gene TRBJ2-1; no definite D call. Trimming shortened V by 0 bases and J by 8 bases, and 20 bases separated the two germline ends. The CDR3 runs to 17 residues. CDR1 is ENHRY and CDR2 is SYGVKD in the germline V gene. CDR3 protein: CAISESNSRLYFDEQFF. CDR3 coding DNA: TGTGCCATCAGTGAGTCAAACTCTCGGTTGTATTTCGATGAGCAGTTCTTC.

Here the CDR3 reads CASSLAPTEAFF. In DNA form, the CDR3 reads TGTGCCAGCAGTTTAGCGCCCACTGAAGCTTTCTTT. The chain combines TRBV12-3 or TRBV12-4 with TRBJ1-1; D remains unclear. The germline V and J ends were trimmed by 0 bases and 4 bases, with 3 bases remaining between them. This CDR3 is built from 12 residues.

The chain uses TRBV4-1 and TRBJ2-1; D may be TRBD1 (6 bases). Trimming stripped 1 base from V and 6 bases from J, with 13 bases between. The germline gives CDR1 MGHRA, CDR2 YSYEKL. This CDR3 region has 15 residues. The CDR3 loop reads CASSQVGQGTNEQFF. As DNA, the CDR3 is TGCGCCAGCAGCCAAGTAGGGCAGGGGACCAATGAGCAGTTCTTC.

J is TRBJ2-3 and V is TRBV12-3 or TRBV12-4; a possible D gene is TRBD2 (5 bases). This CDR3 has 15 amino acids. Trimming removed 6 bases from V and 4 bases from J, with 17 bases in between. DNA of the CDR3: TGTGCCAGCAGACGGGCCCCAATGGGAGCAGATACGCAGTATTTT. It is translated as CASRRAPMGADTQYF.

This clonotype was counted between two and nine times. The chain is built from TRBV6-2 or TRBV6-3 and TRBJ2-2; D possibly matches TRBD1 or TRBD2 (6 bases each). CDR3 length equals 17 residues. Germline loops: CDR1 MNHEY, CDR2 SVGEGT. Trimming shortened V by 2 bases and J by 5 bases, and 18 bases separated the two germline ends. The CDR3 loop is CASSYPTWGAGTGELFF. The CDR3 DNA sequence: TGTGCCAGCAGTTACCCGACCTGGGGGGCAGGGACCGGGGAGCTGTTTTTT.

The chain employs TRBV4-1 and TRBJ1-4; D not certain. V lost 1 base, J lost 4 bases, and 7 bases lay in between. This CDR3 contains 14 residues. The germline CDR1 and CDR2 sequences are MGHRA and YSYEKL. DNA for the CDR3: TGCGCCAGCAGCCAAGGTGGTCTTAATGAAAAACTGTTTTTT. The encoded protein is CASSQGGLNEKLFF.

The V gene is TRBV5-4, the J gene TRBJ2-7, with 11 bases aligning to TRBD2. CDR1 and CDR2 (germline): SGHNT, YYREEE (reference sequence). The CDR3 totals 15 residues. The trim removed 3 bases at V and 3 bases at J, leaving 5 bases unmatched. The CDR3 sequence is CASSSRLAGNYEQYF. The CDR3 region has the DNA TGTGCCAGCAGCTCCAGACTAGCGGGAAACTACGAGCAGTACTTC.

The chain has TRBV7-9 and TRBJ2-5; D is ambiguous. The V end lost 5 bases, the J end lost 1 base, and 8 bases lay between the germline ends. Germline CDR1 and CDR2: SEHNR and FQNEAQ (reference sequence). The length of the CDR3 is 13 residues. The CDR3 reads CASSPAPQETQYF. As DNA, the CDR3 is TGTGCCAGCAGCCCCGCCCCCCAAGAGACCCAGTACTTC.

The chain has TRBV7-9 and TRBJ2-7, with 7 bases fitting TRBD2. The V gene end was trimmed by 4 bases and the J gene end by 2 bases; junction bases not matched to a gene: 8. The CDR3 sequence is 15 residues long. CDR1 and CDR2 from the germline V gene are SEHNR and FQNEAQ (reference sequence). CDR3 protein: CASSSTSDRTYEQYF. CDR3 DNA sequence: TGTGCCAGCAGCTCTACTAGCGATCGAACCTACGAGCAGTACTTC.

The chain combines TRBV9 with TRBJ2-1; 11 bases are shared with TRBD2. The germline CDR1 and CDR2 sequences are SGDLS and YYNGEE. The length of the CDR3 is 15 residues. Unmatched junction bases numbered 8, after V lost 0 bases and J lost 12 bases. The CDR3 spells CASSVDWVAGGPQFF. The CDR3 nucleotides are TGTGCCAGCAGCGTAGATTGGGTAGCGGGAGGGCCGCAGTTCTTC.

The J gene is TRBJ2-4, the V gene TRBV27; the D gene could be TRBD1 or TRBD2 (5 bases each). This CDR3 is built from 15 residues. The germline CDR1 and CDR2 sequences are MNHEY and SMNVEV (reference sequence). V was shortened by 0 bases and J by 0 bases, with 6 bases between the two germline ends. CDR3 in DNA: TGTGCCAGCAGTTTATCGGGGACAGCCAAAAACATTCAGTACTTC. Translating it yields CASSLSGTAKNIQYF.

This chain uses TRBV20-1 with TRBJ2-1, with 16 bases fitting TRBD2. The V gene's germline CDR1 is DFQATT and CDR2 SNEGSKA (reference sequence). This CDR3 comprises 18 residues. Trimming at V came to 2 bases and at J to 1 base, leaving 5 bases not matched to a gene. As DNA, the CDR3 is TGCAGTGCTAGAATGGGACTAGCGGGAGGGAAGTCCTACAATGAGCAGTTCTTC. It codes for CSARMGLAGGKSYNEQFF.

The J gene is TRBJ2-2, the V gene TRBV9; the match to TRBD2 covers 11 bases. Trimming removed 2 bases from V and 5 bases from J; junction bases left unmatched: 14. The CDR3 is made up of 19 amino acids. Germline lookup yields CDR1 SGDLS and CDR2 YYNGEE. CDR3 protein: CASSVTSGSLVRRTGELFF. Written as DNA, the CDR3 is TGTGCCAGCAGCGTTACTAGCGGGAGTTTAGTACGGAGGACCGGGGAGCTGTTTTTT.

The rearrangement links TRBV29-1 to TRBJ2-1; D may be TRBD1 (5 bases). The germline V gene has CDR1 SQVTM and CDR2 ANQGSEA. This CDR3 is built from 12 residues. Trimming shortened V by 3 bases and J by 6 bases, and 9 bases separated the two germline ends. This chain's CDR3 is CSVDQGTNEQFF. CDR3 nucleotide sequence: TGCAGCGTTGATCAGGGAACCAATGAGCAGTTCTTC.

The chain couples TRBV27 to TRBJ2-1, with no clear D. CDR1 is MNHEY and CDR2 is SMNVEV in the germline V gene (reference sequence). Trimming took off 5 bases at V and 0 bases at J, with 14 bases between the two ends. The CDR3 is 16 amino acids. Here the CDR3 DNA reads TGTGCCAGCAGTCCCCTCCCCTACGACTCCTACAATGAGCAGTTCTTC. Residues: CASSPLPYDSYNEQFF.

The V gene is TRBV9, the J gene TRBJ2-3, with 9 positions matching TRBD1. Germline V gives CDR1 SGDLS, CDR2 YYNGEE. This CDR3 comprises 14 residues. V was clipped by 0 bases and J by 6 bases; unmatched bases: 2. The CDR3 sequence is CASSVGDRVDTQYF. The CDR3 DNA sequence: TGTGCCAGCAGCGTAGGGGACAGGGTTGATACGCAGTATTTT. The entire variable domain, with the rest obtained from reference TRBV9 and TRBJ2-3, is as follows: DSGVTQTPKHLITATGQRVTLRCSPRSGDLSVYWYQQSLDQGLQFLIQYYNGEERAKGNILERFSAQQFPDLHSELNLSSLELGDSALYFCASSVGDRVDTQYFGPGTRLTVL.

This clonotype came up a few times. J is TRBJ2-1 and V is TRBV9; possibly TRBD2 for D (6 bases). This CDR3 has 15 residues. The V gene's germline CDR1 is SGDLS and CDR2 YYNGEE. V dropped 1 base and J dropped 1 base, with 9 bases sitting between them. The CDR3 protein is CASSVREVSYNEQFF. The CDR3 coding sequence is TGTGCCAGCAGCGTAAGGGAGGTGTCCTACAATGAGCAGTTCTTC.

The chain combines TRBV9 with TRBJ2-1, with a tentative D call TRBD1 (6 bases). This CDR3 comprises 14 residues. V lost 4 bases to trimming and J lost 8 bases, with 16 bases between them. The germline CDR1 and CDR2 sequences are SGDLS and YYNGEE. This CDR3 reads CASSLTMAGDEQFF. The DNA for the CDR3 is TGTGCCAGCAGCCTAACCATGGCAGGGGATGAGCAGTTCTTC.

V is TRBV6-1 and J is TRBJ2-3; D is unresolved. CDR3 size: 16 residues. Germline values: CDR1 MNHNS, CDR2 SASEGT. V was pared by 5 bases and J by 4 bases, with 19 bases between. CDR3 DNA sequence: TGTGCCAGCAGTCTGGGTATCGGTAGAACGGCAGATACGCAGTATTTT. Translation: CASSLGIGRTADTQYF.

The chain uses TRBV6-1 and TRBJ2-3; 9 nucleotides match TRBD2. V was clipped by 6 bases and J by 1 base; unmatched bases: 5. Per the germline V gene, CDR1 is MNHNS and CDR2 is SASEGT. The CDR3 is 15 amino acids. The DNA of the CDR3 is TGTGCCAGCAGCCAGACTAGCGGCGGCACAGATACGCAGTATTTT. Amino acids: CASSQTSGGTDTQYF.

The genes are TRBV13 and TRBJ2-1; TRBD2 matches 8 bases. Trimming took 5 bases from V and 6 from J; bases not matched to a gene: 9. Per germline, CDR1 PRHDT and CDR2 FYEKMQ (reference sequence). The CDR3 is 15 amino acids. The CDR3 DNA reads TGTGCCAGCAGCCGCGGGCGGGAGGTAACCAATGAGCAGTTCTTC. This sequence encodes CASSRGREVTNEQFF.

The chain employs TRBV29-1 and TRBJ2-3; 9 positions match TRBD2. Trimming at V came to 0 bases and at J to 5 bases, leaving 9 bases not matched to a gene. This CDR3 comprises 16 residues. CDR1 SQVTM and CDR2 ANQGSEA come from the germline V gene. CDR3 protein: CSVEDLASGKGDTQYF. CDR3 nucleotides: TGCAGCGTTGAAGATCTGGCTAGCGGGAAGGGAGATACGCAGTATTTT.

CDR3: CASMPGLDTAEQFF. The CDR3 DNA reads as TGTGCCAGTATGCCGGGACTAGATACAGCTGAGCAGTTCTTC. The V gene is TRBV2, the J gene TRBJ2-1; TRBD2 matches 8 bases. Germline CDR1 and CDR2: SNHLY and FYNNEI. The CDR3 spans 14 residues. Losses at the gene ends were 9 bases for V and 9 bases for J; bases not matched to a gene: 13.

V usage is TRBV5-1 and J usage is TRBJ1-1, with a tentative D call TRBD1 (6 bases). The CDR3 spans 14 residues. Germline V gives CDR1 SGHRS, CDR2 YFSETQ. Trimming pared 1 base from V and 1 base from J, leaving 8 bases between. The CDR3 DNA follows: TGCGCCAGCAGCTTGCCAGGGGCGAACACTGAAGCTTTCTTT. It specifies CASSLPGANTEAFF.

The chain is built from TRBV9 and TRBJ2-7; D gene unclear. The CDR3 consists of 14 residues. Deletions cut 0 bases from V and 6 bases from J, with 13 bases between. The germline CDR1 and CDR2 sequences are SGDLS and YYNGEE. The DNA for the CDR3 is TGTGCCAGCAGCGTAGTTGACCGGACGGGCGAGCAGTACTTC. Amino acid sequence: CASSVVDRTGEQYF.

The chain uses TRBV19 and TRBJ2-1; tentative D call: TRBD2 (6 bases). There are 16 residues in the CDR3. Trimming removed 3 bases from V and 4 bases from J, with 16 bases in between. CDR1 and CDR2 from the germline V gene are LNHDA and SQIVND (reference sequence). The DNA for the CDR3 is TGTGCCAGTAGTATCATTAAGGTAGCGGAGTACAATGAGCAGTTCTTC. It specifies CASSIIKVAEYNEQFF.